These 3 T cell receptor beta chains originate from one sample sequenced in a study of blood T cell repertoires in COVID-19. Generated by immunoSEQ multiplex PCR, the TCRdb table keeps only in-frame clones and is missing some. The profile shows 110,000 to 150,000 clones, around 88% of them singletons. The source material was peripheral blood. These receptors originate from a man in his 60s with active or convalescent COVID-19.

The chain carries TRBV7-2 and TRBJ1-6; 8 bases map to TRBD1. There are 15 residues in the CDR3. V trimming: 1 base; J trimming: 11 bases; junction bases outside the gene matches: 7. Germline-derived CDR1 and CDR2 are SGHTA and FQGNSA. CDR3 amino acids: CASSLVPGGAAPLHF. The CDR3 nucleotides read TGTGCCAGCAGCTTAGTGCCAGGGGGCGCGGCACCCCTCCACTTT.

The chain joins TRBV14 to TRBJ2-3, with 7 bases aligning to TRBD2. Germline V gives CDR1 SGHDN, CDR2 FVKESK. The V and J ends lost 4 bases and 3 bases, in that order; junction bases with no gene match: 4. The CDR3 totals 14 residues. The CDR3 coding sequence is TGTGCCAGCAGCCTCGACGGGGGGACAGATACGCAGTATTTT. It encodes CASSLDGGTDTQYF.

The gene calls are TRBV4-1 and TRBJ2-7; TRBD2 matches at 7 bases. Germline loops: CDR1 MGHRA, CDR2 YSYEKL. The CDR3 consists of 14 residues. After removal of 4 bases from V and 1 base from J, the junction contained 4 bases not matched to a gene. The CDR3 sequence is CASSLTSESYEQYF. The CDR3 DNA follows: TGCGCCAGCAGCCTTACTAGCGAGTCCTACGAGCAGTACTTC.